This record concerns one TCR beta chain sequence. The antigen remains unidentified. Measured with immunoSEQ multiplex PCR; TCRdb has only the in-frame clones, and not every one. The sample shows 780,000 or so clones, 72% of them seen only once. V shed 6 bases, J shed 5 bases, and the junction held 6 bases outside the gene matches. This CDR3 has 13 amino acids. Germline CDR1 and CDR2: SEHNR and FQNEAQ (reference sequence). This specimen belongs to a study of shared clonotypes between healthy human individuals. Study background: Plates per donor: three CD4 naive, three CD4 memory, two CD8 naive, one CD8 memory. Study-level results: The sole specimen, blood, was sampled, and tissue repertoires likely differ.

A CD45RA-negative memory subset and a CD45RA+ naive subset were separated from the CD4+ cells. The chain couples TRBV7-9 to TRBJ2-5, with 7 bases identical to TRBD1. The sample consisted of memory CD4+ T cells sorted from blood. Subset given: CD45RA-negative fraction. This TCR came from a woman aged 25-40 years in good health. The CDR3: CASSRQGFETQYF. CDR3 in DNA: TGTGCCAGCAGTCGACAGGGTTTCGAGACCCAGTACTTC.